This TCR beta chain is drawn from a study of vaccination and CD4 T cells after COVID-19. Scientists ran DNA taken from cultured CD4+ T cells through the Oncomine TCR Beta short-read assay for sequencing. Via MiXCR, TCRdb re-called the PCR reads, giving one row per CDR3 protein. This sample yields approximately 4,900 distinct CDR3 sequences, of which 44% are seen a single time; 44% belongs to the top ten. Treatment reported: roughly ten-day PBMC culture with coronavirus spike peptide pools or control peptides (ViraFEST assay). Positive PCR dates spanned March to December 2020, predating US Alpha, Beta and Delta variants. About this clonotype: Its matching antigen is unknown. A read error may produce the germline difference seen at one junction end.

Broader study findings: It was observed that, in convalescent patients, a median around 87% of reactive clones arose only post-vaccination.

This TCR derives from a human donor who had recovered from COVID-19. The sequences come from CD4+ T cells from blood, cultured in vitro, collected after SARS-CoV-2 vaccination.

DNA for the CDR3: TGTGTCAGCAGAACGACAGTAGCTTCCTACAATGAGCAGTTCTTC. Residues: CVSRTTVASYNEQFF. The chain combines TRBV6-1 with TRBJ2-1; TRBD1 might be the D (5 bases). This CDR3 region has 15 residues. Germline CDR1 is MNHNS and CDR2 is SASEGT.